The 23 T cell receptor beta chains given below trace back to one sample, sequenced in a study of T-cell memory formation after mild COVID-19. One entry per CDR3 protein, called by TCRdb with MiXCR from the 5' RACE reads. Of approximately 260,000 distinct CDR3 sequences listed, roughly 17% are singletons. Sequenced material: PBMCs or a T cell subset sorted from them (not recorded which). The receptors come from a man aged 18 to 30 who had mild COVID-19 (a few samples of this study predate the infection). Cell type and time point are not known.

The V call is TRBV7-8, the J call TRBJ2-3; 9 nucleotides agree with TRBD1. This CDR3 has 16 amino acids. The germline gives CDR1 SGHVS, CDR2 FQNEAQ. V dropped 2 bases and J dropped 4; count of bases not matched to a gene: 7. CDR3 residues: CASSLTQGAVSDTQYF. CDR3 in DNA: TGTGCCAGCAGCTTAACACAGGGGGCGGTCTCAGATACGCAGTATTTT.

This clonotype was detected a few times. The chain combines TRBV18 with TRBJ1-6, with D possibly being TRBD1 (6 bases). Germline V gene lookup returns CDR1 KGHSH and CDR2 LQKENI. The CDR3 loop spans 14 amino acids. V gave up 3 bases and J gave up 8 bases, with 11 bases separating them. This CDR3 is CASSPGQGYSPLHF. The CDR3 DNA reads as TGTGCCAGCTCACCGGGCCAGGGGTATTCACCCCTCCACTTT. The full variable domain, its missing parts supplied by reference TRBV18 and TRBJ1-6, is NAGVMQNPRHLVRRRGQEARLRCSPMKGHSHVYWYRQLPEEGLKFMVYLQKENIIDESGMPKERFSAEFPKEGPSILRIQQVVRGDSAAYFCASSPGQGYSPLHFGNGTRLTVT.

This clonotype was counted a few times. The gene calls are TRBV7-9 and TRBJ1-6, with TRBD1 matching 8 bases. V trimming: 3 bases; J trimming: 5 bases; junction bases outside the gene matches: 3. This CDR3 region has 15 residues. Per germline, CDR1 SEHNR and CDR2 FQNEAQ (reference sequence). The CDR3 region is CASSLPDRDNSPLHF. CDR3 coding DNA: TGTGCCAGCAGCTTGCCGGACAGGGATAATTCACCCCTCCACTTT. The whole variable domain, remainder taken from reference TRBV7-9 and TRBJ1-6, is DTGVSQNPRHKITKRGQNVTFRCDPISEHNRLYWYRQTLGQGPEFLTYFQNEAQLEKSRLLSDRFSAERPKGSFSTLEIQRTEQGDSAMYLCASSLPDRDNSPLHFGNGTRLTVT.

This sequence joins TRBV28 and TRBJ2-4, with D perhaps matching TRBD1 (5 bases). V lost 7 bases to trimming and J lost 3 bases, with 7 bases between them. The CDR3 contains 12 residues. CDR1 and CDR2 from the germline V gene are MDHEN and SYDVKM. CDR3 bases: TGTGCCAGCAACCAGGGCAAAAACATTCAGTACTTC. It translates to CASNQGKNIQYF.

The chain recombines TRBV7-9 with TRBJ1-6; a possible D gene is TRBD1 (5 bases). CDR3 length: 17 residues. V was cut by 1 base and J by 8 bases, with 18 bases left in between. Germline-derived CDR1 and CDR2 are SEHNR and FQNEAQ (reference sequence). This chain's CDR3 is CASSLDRVTGGDSPLHF. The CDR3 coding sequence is TGTGCCAGCAGCTTAGATCGGGTTACAGGAGGTGATTCACCCCTCCACTTT.

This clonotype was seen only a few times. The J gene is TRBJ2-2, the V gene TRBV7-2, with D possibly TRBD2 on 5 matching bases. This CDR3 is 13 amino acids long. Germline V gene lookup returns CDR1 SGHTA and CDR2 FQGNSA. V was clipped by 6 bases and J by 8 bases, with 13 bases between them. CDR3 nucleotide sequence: TGTGCCAGCAGTCCCGGGATTGTTGGGGAGCTGTTTTTT. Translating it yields CASSPGIVGELFF.

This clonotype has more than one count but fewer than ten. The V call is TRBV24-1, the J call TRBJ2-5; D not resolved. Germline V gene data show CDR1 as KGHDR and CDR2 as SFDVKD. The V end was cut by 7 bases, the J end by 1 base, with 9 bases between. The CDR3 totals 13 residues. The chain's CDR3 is CATSLRTQETQYF. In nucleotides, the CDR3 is TGTGCCACCAGCCTTCGCACCCAAGAGACCCAGTACTTC.

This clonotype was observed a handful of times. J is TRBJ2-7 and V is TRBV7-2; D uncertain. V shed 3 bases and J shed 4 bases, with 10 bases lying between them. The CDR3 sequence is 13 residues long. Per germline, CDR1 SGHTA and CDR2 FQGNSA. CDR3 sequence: CASSFRYGYEQYV. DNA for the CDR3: TGTGCCAGCAGCTTCCGGTATGGGTACGAGCAGTACGTC.

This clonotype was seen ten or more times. CDR3 region: CSATRVRTDERADTQYF. The CDR3 DNA sequence: TGCAGCGCAACTAGGGTCAGAACGGACGAGAGGGCAGATACGCAGTATTTT. This chain joins TRBV29-1 and TRBJ2-3; a weak D match, TRBD2 (5 bases). The CDR3 sequence is 17 residues long. The germline V and J ends were trimmed by 7 bases and 4 bases, with 27 bases remaining between them. Germline V gives CDR1 SQVTM, CDR2 ANQGSEA.

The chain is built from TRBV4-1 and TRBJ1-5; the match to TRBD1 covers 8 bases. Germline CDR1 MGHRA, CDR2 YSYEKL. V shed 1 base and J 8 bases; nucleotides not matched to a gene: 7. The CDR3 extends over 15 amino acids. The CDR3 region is CASSQGGQAGEPQHF. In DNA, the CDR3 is TGCGCCAGCAGCCAAGGGGGACAGGCCGGGGAGCCCCAGCATTTT.

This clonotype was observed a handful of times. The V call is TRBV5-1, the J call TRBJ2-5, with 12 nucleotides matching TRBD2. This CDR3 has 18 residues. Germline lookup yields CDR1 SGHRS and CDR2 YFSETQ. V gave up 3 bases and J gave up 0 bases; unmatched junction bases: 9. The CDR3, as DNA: TGCGCCAGCAGCTATCGACTAGCGGGGGCCCTATACCAAGAGACCCAGTACTTC. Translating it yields CASSYRLAGALYQETQYF.

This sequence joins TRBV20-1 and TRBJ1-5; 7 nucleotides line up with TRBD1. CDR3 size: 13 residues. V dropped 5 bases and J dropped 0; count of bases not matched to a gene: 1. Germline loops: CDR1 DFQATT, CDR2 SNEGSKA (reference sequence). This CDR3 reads CSAGTVSNQPQHF. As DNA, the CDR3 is TGCAGTGCTGGGACAGTTAGCAATCAGCCCCAGCATTTT.

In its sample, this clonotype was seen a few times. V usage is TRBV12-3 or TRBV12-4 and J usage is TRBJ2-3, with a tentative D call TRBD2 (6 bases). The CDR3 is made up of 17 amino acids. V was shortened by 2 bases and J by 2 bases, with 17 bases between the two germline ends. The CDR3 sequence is CASSLIRLEGYTDTQYF. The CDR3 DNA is TGTGCCAGCAGTTTAATCCGTCTGGAGGGCTACACAGATACGCAGTATTTT.

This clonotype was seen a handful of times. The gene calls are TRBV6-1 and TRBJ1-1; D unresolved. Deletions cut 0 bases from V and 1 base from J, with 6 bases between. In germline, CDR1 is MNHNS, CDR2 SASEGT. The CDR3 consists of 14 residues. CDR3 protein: CASSEAQKNTEAFF. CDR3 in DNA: TGTGCCAGCAGTGAAGCCCAGAAGAACACTGAAGCTTTCTTT.

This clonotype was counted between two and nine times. This CDR3 is CSAAGTSWGNSPLHF. In DNA, the CDR3 is TGCAGTGCTGCCGGGACCTCATGGGGCAATTCACCCCTCCACTTT. The chain recombines TRBV20-1 with TRBJ1-6; D perhaps matches TRBD1 (5 bases). V lost 5 bases, J lost 7 bases, and 18 bases lay in between. CDR1 is DFQATT and CDR2 is SNEGSKA in the germline V gene (reference sequence). CDR3 size: 15 residues.

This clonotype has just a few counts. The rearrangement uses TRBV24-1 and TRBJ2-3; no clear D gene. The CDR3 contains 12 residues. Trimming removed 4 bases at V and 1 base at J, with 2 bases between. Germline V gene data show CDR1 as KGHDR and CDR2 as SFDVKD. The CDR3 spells CATSDRTDTQYF. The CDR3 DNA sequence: TGTGCCACCAGTGACCGCACAGATACGCAGTATTTT.

CDR3 loop: CSVERTEDGYTF. CDR3 coding DNA: TGCAGCGTTGAGCGGACTGAGGATGGCTACACCTTC. The chain uses TRBV29-1 and TRBJ1-2; D ambiguous. The CDR3 consists of 12 residues. V dropped 3 bases and J dropped 6 bases, with 11 bases sitting between them. Germline V gene sequence: CDR1 SQVTM, CDR2 ANQGSEA.

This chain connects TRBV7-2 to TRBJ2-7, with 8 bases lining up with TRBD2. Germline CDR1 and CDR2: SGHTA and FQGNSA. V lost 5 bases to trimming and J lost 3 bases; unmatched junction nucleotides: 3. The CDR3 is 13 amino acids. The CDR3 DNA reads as TGTGCCAGCAGCCCCCGGGGGGGCTACGAGCAGTACTTC. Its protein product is CASSPRGGYEQYF. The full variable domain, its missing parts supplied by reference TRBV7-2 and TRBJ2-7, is GAGVSQSPSNKVTEKGKDVELRCDPISGHTALYWYRQSLGQGLEFLIYFQGNSAPDKSGLPSDRFSAERTGGSVSTLTIQRTQQEDSAVYLCASSPRGGYEQYFGPGTRLTVT.

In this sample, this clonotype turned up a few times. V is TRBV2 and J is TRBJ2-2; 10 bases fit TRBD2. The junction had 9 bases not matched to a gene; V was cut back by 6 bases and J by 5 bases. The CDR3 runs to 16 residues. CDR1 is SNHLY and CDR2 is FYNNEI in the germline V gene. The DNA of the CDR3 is TGTGCCAGCAGAGAGCGGACTAGCGGATGGACCGGGGAGCTGTTTTTT. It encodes CASRERTSGWTGELFF.

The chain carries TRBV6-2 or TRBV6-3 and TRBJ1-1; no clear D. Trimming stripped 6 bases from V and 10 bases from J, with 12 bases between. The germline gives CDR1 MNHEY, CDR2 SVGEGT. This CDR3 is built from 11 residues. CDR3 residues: CASSSIVGAFF. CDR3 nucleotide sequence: TGTGCCAGCAGCTCGATCGTGGGAGCTTTCTTT.

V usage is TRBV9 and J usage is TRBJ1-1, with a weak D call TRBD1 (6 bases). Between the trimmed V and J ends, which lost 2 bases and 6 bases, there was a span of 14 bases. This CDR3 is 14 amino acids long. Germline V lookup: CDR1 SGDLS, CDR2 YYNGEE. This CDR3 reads CASSVGNRDPEAFF. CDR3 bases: TGTGCCAGCAGCGTGGGGAACAGGGACCCTGAAGCTTTCTTT.

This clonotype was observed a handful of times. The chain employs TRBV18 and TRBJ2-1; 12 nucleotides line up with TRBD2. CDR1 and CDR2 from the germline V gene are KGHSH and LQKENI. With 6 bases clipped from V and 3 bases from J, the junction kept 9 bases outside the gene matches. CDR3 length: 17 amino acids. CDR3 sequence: CASSARLAGAIYNEQFF. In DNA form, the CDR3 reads TGTGCCAGCTCGGCTCGACTAGCGGGGGCCATCTACAATGAGCAGTTCTTC.

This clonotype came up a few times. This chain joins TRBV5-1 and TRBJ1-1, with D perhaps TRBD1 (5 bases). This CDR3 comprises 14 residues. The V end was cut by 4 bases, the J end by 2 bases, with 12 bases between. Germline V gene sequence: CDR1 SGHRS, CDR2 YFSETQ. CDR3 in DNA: TGCGCCAGCAGCGAGACAGCTTCCAACACTGAAGCTTTCTTT. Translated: CASSETASNTEAFF. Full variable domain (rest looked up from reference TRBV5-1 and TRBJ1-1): KAGVTQTPRYLIKTRGQQVTLSCSPISGHRSVSWYQQTPGQGLQFLFEYFSETQRNKGNFPGRFSGRQFSNSRSEMNVSTLELGDSALYLCASSETASNTEAFFGQGTRLTVV.